The 8 T cell receptor beta chains below all came from one sample that was sequenced in a study of T cells in Graves' hyperthyroidism and ophthalmopathy. There were TCR beta CDR3 regions amplified from RNA transcripts. When the TCR CDR3 underwent first-round RT-PCR, the HTBI primer set was used. TCRdb re-derived calls from the multiplex PCR reads in MiXCR, one entry per CDR3 protein. Here the sample spans 640,000 or so distinct CDR3 sequences, approximately 14% being singletons. The sample was blood. The source of these receptors is a woman younger than 35 with Graves' ophthalmopathy.

This clonotype has only a few counts. V gene TRBV12-3 or TRBV12-4 combines with J gene TRBJ1-4; D gene ambiguous. Trimming removed 7 bases from V and 7 bases from J, with 10 bases in between. The CDR3 contains 12 residues. The CDR3, as DNA: TGTGCCAGCAACCGCGCGGGTGAAAAACTGTTTTTT. Amino acid sequence: CASNRAGEKLFF.

This clonotype has a count of ten or more. This sequence joins TRBV18 and TRBJ2-1, with 8 bases lining up with TRBD2. Per germline, CDR1 KGHSH and CDR2 LQKENI. This CDR3 has 16 residues. V was clipped by 8 bases and J by 4 bases; unmatched bases: 13. The CDR3 is CASVPQVKRGYNEQFF. Here the CDR3 DNA reads TGTGCCAGCGTACCGCAGGTCAAGCGGGGGTACAATGAGCAGTTCTTC.

This clonotype was seen repeatedly, ten times or more. This chain connects TRBV6-1 to TRBJ2-7, with unresolved D. The CDR3 totals 15 residues. Per germline, CDR1 MNHNS and CDR2 SASEGT. The V gene lost 0 bases and the J gene lost 3 bases, with 12 bases spanning the gap. The CDR3 is CASSEAVGYLYEQYF. DNA for the CDR3: TGTGCCAGCAGTGAAGCGGTGGGATACCTCTACGAGCAGTACTTC.

In this sample, this clonotype turned up many times. V and J are TRBV18 and TRBJ2-1; maybe TRBD2 (6 bases). The V gene lost 2 bases and the J gene lost 9 bases, with 17 bases spanning the gap. The length of the CDR3 is 15 residues. In germline, CDR1 is KGHSH, CDR2 LQKENI. The CDR3 loop reads CASSPGGRRFSEQFF. The CDR3 DNA is TGTGCCAGCTCACCAGGGGGGAGGCGGTTCAGTGAGCAGTTCTTC.

This clonotype occurred a few times. V gene TRBV29-1 combines with J gene TRBJ2-1, with 7 bases identical to TRBD2. With V trimmed by 7 bases and J by 8 bases, 11 bases remained unmatched. Germline V gene lookup returns CDR1 SQVTM and CDR2 ANQGSEA. The CDR3 has 13 residues. Here the CDR3 reads CSARREGSYEQFF. The CDR3 DNA follows: TGCAGCGCCCGGAGGGAGGGAAGCTATGAGCAGTTCTTC.

The sample holds many counts of this clonotype. This chain links TRBV11-3 with TRBJ2-1, with 12 bases lining up with TRBD2. The V and J ends lost 4 bases and 12 bases, in that order; junction bases with no gene match: 16. Germline CDR1 reads SGHNT; CDR2 reads YENEEA. This CDR3 spans 17 amino acids. The CDR3 DNA sequence: TGTGCCAGCAGCTCGGGACAGCTACTAGGACTAGCGGGGACGCAGTTCTTC. This gives the protein CASSSGQLLGLAGTQFF.

The genes are TRBV24-1 and TRBJ2-7; D may be TRBD1 (6 bases). Trimming shortened V by 7 bases and J by 1 base, and 7 bases separated the two germline ends. CDR1 is KGHDR, CDR2 SFDVKD, per germline. The CDR3 is made up of 12 amino acids. Here the CDR3 DNA reads TGTGCCACCAGGGGACATTCCTACGAGCAGTACTTC. This sequence encodes CATRGHSYEQYF.

This clonotype was seen at least ten times. This chain links TRBV7-9 with TRBJ1-4; 9 nucleotides align to TRBD1. J lost 7 bases, V lost 5 bases, and 8 bases had no gene match. This CDR3 has 15 amino acids. The germline CDR1 and CDR2 sequences are SEHNR and FQNEAQ (reference sequence). CDR3 region: CASSPPGQGFEKLFF. CDR3 DNA sequence: TGTGCCAGCAGCCCCCCGGGACAGGGCTTTGAAAAACTGTTTTTT.